A single sample is the source of the 2 T cell receptor beta chains below, sequenced in a study of T cells in Graves' hyperthyroidism and ophthalmopathy (dated by TCRdb to the late 2010s). Libraries were made using multiplex PCR. TCRdb names Illumina HiSeq 2000 as the instrument used. TCR beta CDR3 regions were amplified from RNA transcripts. For the first round of RT-PCR on the TCR CDR3, the HTBI primer set was used together with the Qiagen OneStep RT-PCR kit. TCRdb reprocessed the public reads (quality trimming at Q25 with fastp, clone calling with MiXCR) and kept in-frame beta chains. Rows are combined by CDR3 protein, so each entry shows the most common genes and DNA. In all, the sample holds 500,000 to 550,000 distinct CDR3 sequences, and nearly 20% of those were seen once. The ten top clones hold about half of the sample. The sample was blood. These receptors all stem from a man in his forties with Graves' ophthalmopathy.

This clonotype came up a few times. The J gene is TRBJ1-3, the V gene TRBV7-2; D remains unclear. Germline lookup yields CDR1 SGHTA and CDR2 FQGNSA. The V end was cut by 1 base, the J end by 0 bases, with 7 bases between. CDR3 length: 15 residues. The CDR3 nucleotides are TGTGCCAGCAGCTTAGACGCGCTCTCTGGAAACACCATATATTTT. Its protein is CASSLDALSGNTIYF.

The chain couples TRBV20-1 to TRBJ1-5, with 8 positions matching TRBD1. Germline values: CDR1 DFQATT, CDR2 SNEGSKA (reference sequence). J was trimmed by 5 bases and V by 6 bases; bases with no gene match: 3. The CDR3 covers 12 residues. Here the CDR3 DNA reads TGCAGTGCAACACAGGGGGATCAGCCCCAGCATTTT. Translation gives CSATQGDQPQHF.